A selection of T cell receptor beta chains follows, all from one sample in a study of blood T cell repertoires in COVID-19. Sequencing was performed with immunoSEQ multiplex PCR; in TCRdb, only in-frame clones are kept and a portion is missing. The profile shows fewer than 200,000 clones, about four fifths of them singletons. Material for sequencing was peripheral blood. All receptors come from a woman aged 40 to 50 with COVID-19, enrolled during active disease. The CDR3 runs from the conserved cysteine through the conserved F or W. Each record gives: CDR3 protein, V gene.

CDR3: CASSQDQISGANVLTF
V: TRBV3-1/TRBV3-2

CDR3: CASSLTGGWEKLFF
V: TRBV28

CDR3: CASSPLSDEQFF
V: TRBV7-9

CDR3: CAWSVTGTGANVLTF
V: TRBV30

CDR3: CASTARTGDQPQHF
V: TRBV6-5

CDR3: CAISDPGESQPQHF
V: TRBV10-3

CDR3: CASTRQGNRNNEQFF
V: TRBV2

CDR3: CASSPYARGTTNEKLFF
V: TRBV18

CDR3: CASRGLGNTIYF
V: TRBV25-1

CDR3: CATSGEAGAHYNEQFF
V: TRBV15

CDR3: CASRHPQGATEAFF
V: TRBV19

CDR3: CASTPRPTGFLGVPWDEQFF
V: TRBV9

CDR3: CASSITGFSYNEQFF
V: TRBV19

CDR3: CASRTPGSYEQYF
V: TRBV5-4

CDR3: CASSPGTGGNEQFF
V: TRBV6-5

CDR3: CASSEPDLGQGSYNEQFF
V: TRBV9

CDR3: CASSTQVGNTEAFF
V: TRBV19

CDR3: CASSAKGLAGGGETQYF
V: TRBV7-9

CDR3: CASSYGSITDTQYF
V: TRBV6-5

CDR3: CASSRLAGEGGEQFF
V: TRBV7-7

CDR3: CASSLAYEQFF
V: TRBV5-4

CDR3: CASSWDSRSGNTIYF
V: TRBV19

CDR3: CASMKSGGRTEAFF
V: TRBV2

CDR3: CAAERVHTGELFF
V: TRBV24-1

CDR3: CASSIHSGTGVEAFF
V: TRBV19

CDR3: CASSLTGPQNQPQHF
V: TRBV28

CDR3: CASSSGEQDTQYF
V: TRBV6-5

CDR3: CATRGGTGELFF
V: TRBV3-1/TRBV3-2

CDR3: CASSQSQGNSPLHF
V: TRBV3-1/TRBV3-2

CDR3: CASSQVVGSGPSSPYNEQFF
V: TRBV4-1

CDR3: CAWTPWTGIGYTF
V: TRBV30

CDR3: CASTPLGPTEAFF
V: TRBV19

CDR3: CASGPSLSRTEAFF
V: TRBV12-5

CDR3: CASSDSVGGNYGYTF
V: TRBV6-4

CDR3: CASSVGGDTEAFF
V: TRBV9

CDR3: CAFPREDSYNEQFF
V: TRBV30

CDR3: CASSYPGQGLREQYF
V: TRBV6-5

CDR3: CASSLGRGGNTIYF
V: TRBV28

CDR3: CASSPADRAPYEQYF
V: TRBV10-1

CDR3: CSVVVGQHEQYF
V: TRBV29-1

CDR3: CASTQQETQYF
V: TRBV2

CDR3: CASSGVAGTDTQYF
V: TRBV4-1

CDR3: CASSFHESYNSPLHF
V: TRBV19